The 32 T cell receptor beta chains below all came from one sample that was sequenced in a study of blood T cell repertoires in COVID-19. TCRdb keeps only in-frame clones here, not all; method: immunoSEQ multiplex PCR. The sample carries a few hundred thousand clones, approximately 88% recorded once. What was sequenced was peripheral blood. The source is a woman between 65 and 79 years old with COVID-19, enrolled during active disease.

The rearrangement joins TRBV5-8 to TRBJ2-5; 12 bases are shared with TRBD2. Germline V gives CDR1 SGHTS, CDR2 YDEGEE. This CDR3 has 16 residues. Trimming removed 0 bases from V and 5 bases from J; junction bases left unmatched: 5. This CDR3 is CASSLVLAGGRETQYF. CDR3 nucleotides: TGTGCCAGCAGCTTGGTTCTAGCGGGAGGGCGCGAGACCCAGTACTTC. The whole variable domain, remainder taken from reference TRBV5-8 and TRBJ2-5, is EAGVTQSPTHLIKTRGQQATLRCSPISGHTSVYWYQQALGLGLQFLLWYDEGEERNRGNFPPRFSGRQFPNYSSELNVNALELEDSALYLCASSLVLAGGRETQYFGPGTRLLVL.

The chain joins TRBV28 to TRBJ1-1, with a tentative D call TRBD1 (5 bases). Per the germline V gene, CDR1 is MDHEN and CDR2 is SYDVKM. CDR3 length: 15 amino acids. V was clipped by 3 bases and J by 1 base, with 12 bases between them. The CDR3 sequence: CASSFVQTANTEAFF. CDR3 DNA sequence: TGTGCCAGCAGTTTTGTCCAGACAGCGAACACTGAAGCTTTCTTT.

Only a few counts were recorded for this clone. The chain combines TRBV7-3 with TRBJ1-1; D gene unclear. V was trimmed by 0 bases and J by 4 bases, leaving 6 bases between them. The CDR3 loop spans 13 amino acids. Germline CDR1 is SGHTA and CDR2 is FQGTGA. The CDR3 protein is CASSLTAGTEAFF. The CDR3 nucleotides are TGTGCCAGCAGCTTAACGGCGGGCACTGAAGCTTTCTTT.

The V gene is TRBV27, the J gene TRBJ1-2; TRBD1 aligns across 7 bases. There are 14 residues in the CDR3. V lost 5 bases, J lost 4 bases, and 7 bases stayed unmatched. Germline V lookup: CDR1 MNHEY, CDR2 SMNVEV (reference sequence). CDR3 nucleotide sequence: TGTGCCAGCAGTAACAGGGGCGAATCCTATGGCTACACCTTC. Its protein is CASSNRGESYGYTF.

This clone occurred a few times. The chain carries TRBV20-1 and TRBJ1-2; 7 nucleotides match TRBD1. Germline V CDR1 and CDR2: DFQATT, SNEGSKA (reference sequence). V shed 3 bases, J shed 2 bases, and the junction held 3 bases outside the gene matches. The CDR3 sequence is 13 residues long. CDR3 nucleotides: TGCAGTGCTAGTACGACAGGGAACTATGGCTACACCTTC. Its protein product is CSASTTGNYGYTF.

The chain uses TRBV2 and TRBJ2-5; 13 positions agree with TRBD2. This CDR3 contains 18 residues. Germline trimming cut 4 bases from V and 1 base from J; bases unmatched to any gene: 9. The germline V gene has CDR1 SNHLY and CDR2 FYNNEI. The CDR3 DNA reads as TGTGCCAGCAGTGGGGGGACTAGCGGGACACCCGGCCAAGAGACCCAGTACTTC. Translating gives CASSGGTSGTPGQETQYF.

This chain uses TRBV28 with TRBJ1-2, with TRBD1 matching 10 bases. This CDR3 contains 15 residues. Losses at the gene ends were 2 bases for V and 4 bases for J; bases not matched to a gene: 4. Per germline, CDR1 MDHEN and CDR2 SYDVKM. The chain's CDR3 is CASSLRGTGVYGYTF. CDR3 in DNA: TGTGCCAGCAGTTTACGAGGGACAGGGGTCTATGGCTACACCTTC.

The V and J genes are TRBV18 and TRBJ2-5; 8 nucleotides align to TRBD1. Losses at the gene ends were 6 bases for V and 1 base for J; bases not matched to a gene: 7. The germline gives CDR1 KGHSH, CDR2 LQKENI. The CDR3 is made up of 15 amino acids. The CDR3 DNA is TGTGCCAGCTCCACCGGGACAGGCGGCCAAGAGACCCAGTACTTC. Its protein is CASSTGTGGQETQYF.

This clone appeared a single time. The chain employs TRBV25-1 and TRBJ1-2, with D tentatively TRBD1 (6 bases). This CDR3 comprises 13 residues. Deletions cut 4 bases from V and 8 bases from J, with 14 bases between. Germline CDR1 and CDR2: MGHDK and SYGVNS. CDR3 nucleotide sequence: TGTGCCAGCAGTGGGGGGCAGGGCAGCGGCTACACCTTC. Translated, it gives CASSGGQGSGYTF.

The chain employs TRBV19 and TRBJ2-7; possibly TRBD2 for D (5 bases). V was pared by 4 bases and J by 2 bases, with 9 bases between. The CDR3 has 13 residues. The germline V gene has CDR1 LNHDA and CDR2 SQIVND (reference sequence). As DNA, the CDR3 is TGTGCCAGTAGTACCGGGATAACCTACGAGCAGTACTTC. Encoded protein: CASSTGITYEQYF.

This chain connects TRBV7-2 to TRBJ1-5, with 7 bases lining up with TRBD1. Losses at the gene ends were 5 bases for V and 7 bases for J; bases not matched to a gene: 5. From germline, CDR1 is SGHTA and CDR2 FQGNSA. This CDR3 has 13 amino acids. This CDR3 is CASSRQGGQPQHF. The CDR3 coding sequence is TGTGCCAGCAGCCGACAGGGTGGCCAGCCCCAGCATTTT.

This clone has just one count. V usage is TRBV10-3 and J usage is TRBJ1-1; D is unclear. With 2 bases removed from V and 4 bases from J, the gap between germline ends came to 14 bases. This CDR3 contains 15 residues. Germline assignment: CDR1 ENHRY and CDR2 SYGVKD. CDR3 nucleotides: TGTGCCATCAGTGAGGGATATGTTGGGAGCACTGAAGCTTTCTTT. As protein: CAISEGYVGSTEAFF.

The rearrangement links TRBV9 to TRBJ2-7, with 10 nucleotides matching TRBD2. V was pared by 3 bases and J by 5 bases, with 8 bases of the junction left unmatched. Looked up from germline, CDR1 is SGDLS and CDR2 is YYNGEE. This CDR3 spans 15 amino acids. The CDR3: CASSDLAGAVNEQYF. The CDR3 coding sequence is TGTGCCAGCAGCGATCTAGCGGGAGCGGTAAACGAGCAGTACTTC.

The rearrangement joins TRBV7-9 to TRBJ1-6; weak D call: TRBD1 (6 bases). CDR1 is SEHNR and CDR2 is FQNEAQ in the germline V gene (reference sequence). The CDR3 loop spans 12 amino acids. V dropped 5 bases and J dropped 9 bases, with 8 bases sitting between them. The CDR3 DNA sequence: TGTGCCAGCAGCCAGGGGCCTTCACCCCTCCACTTT. Translated: CASSQGPSPLHF.

This clone was seen just once. The rearrangement joins TRBV7-8 to TRBJ2-7; TRBD1 matches at 10 bases. V gave up 6 bases and J gave up 3 bases; unmatched junction bases: 2. The CDR3 sequence is 13 residues long. Looked up from germline, CDR1 is SGHVS and CDR2 is FQNEAQ. This chain's CDR3 is CASRTGGGYEQYF. CDR3 sequence (DNA): TGTGCCAGCAGGACAGGGGGCGGCTACGAGCAGTACTTC.

This chain joins TRBV11-2 and TRBJ1-6; 9 bases match TRBD1. The CDR3 extends over 14 amino acids. J lost 9 bases, V lost 5 bases, and 5 bases had no gene match. The germline V gene encodes CDR1 SGHAT and CDR2 FQNNGV. CDR3: CASSITGGVSPLHF. The CDR3 coding sequence is TGTGCCAGCAGCATAACAGGGGGCGTTTCACCCCTCCACTTT.

The chain joins TRBV30 to TRBJ2-3; TRBD2 matches at 14 bases. Germline loops: CDR1 GTSNPN, CDR2 SVGIG (reference sequence). CDR3 length equals 16 residues. Trimming took 0 bases from V and 5 from J; bases not matched to a gene: 4. In nucleotides, the CDR3 is TGTGCCTGGAGTGTGGGACTAGCGGGAGAAGGAGATACGCAGTATTTT. This sequence encodes CAWSVGLAGEGDTQYF.

The rearrangement uses TRBV5-1 and TRBJ2-1; 9 positions agree with TRBD2. The CDR3 runs to 15 residues. With V trimmed by 2 bases and J by 4 bases, 4 bases remained unmatched. From germline, CDR1 is SGHRS and CDR2 YFSETQ. The DNA for the CDR3 is TGCGCCAGCAGCTTCCAAGCGGGAGGTTACAATGAGCAGTTCTTC. The encoded protein is CASSFQAGGYNEQFF.

The V call is TRBV6-5, the J call TRBJ2-3; D unclear. Per the germline V gene, CDR1 is MNHEY and CDR2 is SVGAGI. This CDR3 is 12 amino acids long. Trimming cost V 5 bases and J 3 bases, with 6 bases left between them. In DNA, the CDR3 is TGTGCCAGCAGTCTAAATACAGATACGCAGTATTTT. This codes for CASSLNTDTQYF.

The V call is TRBV29-1, the J call TRBJ2-3; the D gene is possibly TRBD1 (6 bases). Germline loops: CDR1 SQVTM, CDR2 ANQGSEA. The V end was cut by 3 bases, the J end by 10 bases, with 14 bases between. CDR3 length equals 12 residues. The CDR3 region is CSVDRSGAAQYF. The DNA of the CDR3 is TGCAGCGTTGATAGGTCAGGGGCGGCGCAGTATTTT.

The chain recombines TRBV7-3 with TRBJ2-2, with D maybe TRBD1 (6 bases). Germline V gene lookup returns CDR1 SGHTA and CDR2 FQGTGA. The CDR3 is 15 amino acids. V was clipped by 1 base and J by 5 bases, with 11 bases between them. For the CDR3, the DNA is TGTGCCAGCAGCTTAATTCAGGGGACAACCGGGGAGCTGTTTTTT. Translating gives CASSLIQGTTGELFF.

This chain uses TRBV15 with TRBJ2-5; 7 bases agree with TRBD2. With 0 bases clipped from V and 5 bases from J, the junction kept 6 bases outside the gene matches. Per the germline V gene, CDR1 is LNHNV and CDR2 is YYDKDF (reference sequence). The CDR3 extends over 15 amino acids. In DNA, the CDR3 is TGTGCCACCAGCAGAGATCTAGGCGGGAGCGAGACCCAGTACTTC. It specifies CATSRDLGGSETQYF.

The sample holds one count of this clone. The J gene is TRBJ2-1, the V gene TRBV11-2; 11 bases are shared with TRBD1. The CDR3 covers 15 residues. V trimming: 4 bases; J trimming: 4 bases; junction bases outside the gene matches: 3. Germline V gives CDR1 SGHAT, CDR2 FQNNGV. The CDR3 loop is CASSWDRGEYNEQFF. CDR3 nucleotide sequence: TGTGCCAGCAGCTGGGACAGGGGGGAATACAATGAGCAGTTCTTC.

The chain uses TRBV5-1 and TRBJ2-1; 8 bases agree with TRBD2. CDR1 is SGHRS, CDR2 YFSETQ, per germline. The CDR3 length is 15 residues. V gave up 5 bases and J gave up 3 bases; unmatched junction bases: 7. CDR3 in amino acids: CASSFTSGDYNEQFF. CDR3 bases: TGCGCCAGCAGTTTCACTAGCGGAGACTACAATGAGCAGTTCTTC.

This chain joins TRBV24-1 and TRBJ1-3; 9 positions match TRBD1. V dropped 0 bases and J dropped 0; count of bases not matched to a gene: 2. Germline CDR1 KGHDR, CDR2 SFDVKD. The CDR3 contains 17 residues. The CDR3 DNA follows: TGTGCCACCAGTGATTTGGGACAGGGGCGCTCTGGAAACACCATATATTTT. Translation gives CATSDLGQGRSGNTIYF.

V usage is TRBV7-9 and J usage is TRBJ1-1, with 8 bases matching TRBD1. Per germline, CDR1 SEHNR and CDR2 FQNEAQ (reference sequence). The ends lost 5 bases at V and 3 bases at J; junction bases unmatched: 5. CDR3 length: 14 amino acids. The CDR3 is CASSETGADTEAFF. CDR3 nucleotides: TGTGCCAGCAGCGAGACAGGGGCGGACACTGAAGCTTTCTTT.

V and J are TRBV7-8 and TRBJ2-1; D is unclear. CDR3 size: 15 residues. Trimming took 2 bases from V and 9 from J, leaving 17 bases between them. CDR1 is SGHVS, CDR2 FQNEAQ, per germline. Written as DNA, the CDR3 is TGTGCCAGCAGCTTACGCCAGGTAGTAGGTATTGAGCAGTTCTTC. Translated: CASSLRQVVGIEQFF.

The chain uses TRBV29-1 and TRBJ1-1; no firm D call. Germline values: CDR1 SQVTM, CDR2 ANQGSEA. The CDR3 spans 12 residues. Deletions cut 6 bases from V and 1 base from J, with 9 bases between. The CDR3 DNA is TGCAGCGTCCGGGGTTGGAACACTGAAGCTTTCTTT. Residues: CSVRGWNTEAFF.

The chain recombines TRBV30 with TRBJ2-1; 7 positions match TRBD1. Germline V gene sequence: CDR1 GTSNPN, CDR2 SVGIG (reference sequence). The CDR3 contains 17 residues. The junction had 14 bases not matched to a gene; V was cut back by 1 base and J by 5 bases. The CDR3 nucleotides are TGTGCCTGGAGTGGAAAAAGGGCGAGCCAGGGGGACAATGAGCAGTTCTTC. Protein: CAWSGKRASQGDNEQFF.

This rearrangement joins TRBV3-1 (or the pseudogene TRBV3-2) to TRBJ2-7; a possible D gene is TRBD2 (6 bases). V was shortened by 2 bases and J by 6 bases, with 11 bases between the two germline ends. The CDR3 sequence is 13 residues long. CDR1 and CDR2 (germline): LGHDT, YNNKEL (reference sequence). CDR3 amino acids: CASSQTRGGEQYF. CDR3 coding DNA: TGTGCCAGCAGCCAAACGAGGGGAGGCGAGCAGTACTTC.

In DNA form, the CDR3 reads TGTGCCAGTAGTATTGGCCTAGCGGCGCACGAGCAGTACTTC. Protein sequence: CASSIGLAAHEQYF. This chain links TRBV19 with TRBJ2-7, with 7 bases lining up with TRBD2. This CDR3 is built from 14 residues. Germline CDR1 and CDR2: LNHDA and SQIVND (reference sequence). Trimming took 3 bases from V and 5 from J; bases not matched to a gene: 7.

This chain joins TRBV6-7 and TRBJ1-5; tentative D call: TRBD1 (6 bases). TRBV6-7 carries the ORF label, with uncertain function. The CDR3 totals 20 residues. Trimming cost V 2 bases and J 5 bases, with 28 bases left between them. The CDR3 loop is CASSYQGRGNVLWPYQPQHF. Here the CDR3 DNA reads TGTGCCAGCAGTTACCAAGGCAGGGGCAACGTCTTATGGCCTTATCAGCCCCAGCATTTT.